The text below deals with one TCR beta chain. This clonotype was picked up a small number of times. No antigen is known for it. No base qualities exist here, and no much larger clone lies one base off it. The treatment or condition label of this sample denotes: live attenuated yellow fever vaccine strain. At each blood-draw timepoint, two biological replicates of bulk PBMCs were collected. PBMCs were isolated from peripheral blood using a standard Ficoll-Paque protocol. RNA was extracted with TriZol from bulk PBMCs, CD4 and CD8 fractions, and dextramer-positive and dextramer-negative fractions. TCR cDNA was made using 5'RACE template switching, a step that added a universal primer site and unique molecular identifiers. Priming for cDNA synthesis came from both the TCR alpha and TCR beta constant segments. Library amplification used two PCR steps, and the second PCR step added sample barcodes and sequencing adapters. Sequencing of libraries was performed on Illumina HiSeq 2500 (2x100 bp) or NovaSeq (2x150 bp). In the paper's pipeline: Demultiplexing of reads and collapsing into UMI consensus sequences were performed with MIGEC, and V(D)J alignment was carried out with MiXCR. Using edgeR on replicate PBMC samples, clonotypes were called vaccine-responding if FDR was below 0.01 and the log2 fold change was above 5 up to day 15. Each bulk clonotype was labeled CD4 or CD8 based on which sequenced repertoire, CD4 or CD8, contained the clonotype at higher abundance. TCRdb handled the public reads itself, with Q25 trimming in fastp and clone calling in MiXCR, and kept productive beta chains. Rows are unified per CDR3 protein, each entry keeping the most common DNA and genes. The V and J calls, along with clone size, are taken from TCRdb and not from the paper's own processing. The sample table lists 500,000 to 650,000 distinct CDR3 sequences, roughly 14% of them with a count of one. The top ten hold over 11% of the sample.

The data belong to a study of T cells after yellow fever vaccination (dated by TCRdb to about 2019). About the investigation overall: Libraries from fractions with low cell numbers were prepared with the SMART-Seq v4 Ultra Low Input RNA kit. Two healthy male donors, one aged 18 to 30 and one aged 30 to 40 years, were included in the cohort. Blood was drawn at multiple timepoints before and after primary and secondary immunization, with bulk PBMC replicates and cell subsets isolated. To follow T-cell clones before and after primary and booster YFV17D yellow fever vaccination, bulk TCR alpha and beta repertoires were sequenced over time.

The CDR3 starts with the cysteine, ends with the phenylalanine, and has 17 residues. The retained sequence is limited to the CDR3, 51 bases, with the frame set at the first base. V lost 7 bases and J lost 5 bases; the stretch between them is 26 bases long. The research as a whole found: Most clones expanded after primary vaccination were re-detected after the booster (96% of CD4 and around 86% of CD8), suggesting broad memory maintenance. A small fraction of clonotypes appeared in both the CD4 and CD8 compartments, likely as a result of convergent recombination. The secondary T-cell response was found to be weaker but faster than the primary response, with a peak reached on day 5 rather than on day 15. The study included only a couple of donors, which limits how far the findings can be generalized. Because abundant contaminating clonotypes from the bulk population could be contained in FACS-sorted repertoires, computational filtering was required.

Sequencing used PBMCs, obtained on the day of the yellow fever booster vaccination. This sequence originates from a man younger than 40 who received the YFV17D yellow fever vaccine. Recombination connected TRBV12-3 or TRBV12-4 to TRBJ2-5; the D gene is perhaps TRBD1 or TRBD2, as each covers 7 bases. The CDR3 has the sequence CASKGGAADRIGETQYF. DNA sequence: TGTGCCAGCAAGGGGGGGGCCGCGGACAGGATCGGGGAGACCCAGTACTTC.